What follows describes a single TCR beta chain. Sequencing used immunoSEQ multiplex PCR; TCRdb keeps in-frame clones, though not all of them. The sample carries under 2,000,000 clones, approximately 94% recorded once. These data are taken from a study of shared clonotypes between healthy human individuals. CD45RO-negative, CCR7-positively selected cells formed the naive CD8 fraction, excluding terminally differentiated effector memory CD45RA+ cells. The donors, all of them Caucasian adults, lived in Nashville, Tennessee. The sequenced sample was naive CD8+ T cells sorted from blood. The receptor comes from a man aged 18 to 29 in good health.

CDR3 sequence reads: CASSAWSEQYF. The DNA for the CDR3 is TGTGCCAGCAGTGCATGGTCCGAGCAGTACTTC. J is TRBJ2-7 and V is TRBV2; D is ambiguous. The CDR3 is 11 residues long. The germline V and J ends were trimmed by 4 bases and 6 bases, with 7 bases remaining between them. Germline-derived CDR1 and CDR2 are SNHLY and FYNNEI.